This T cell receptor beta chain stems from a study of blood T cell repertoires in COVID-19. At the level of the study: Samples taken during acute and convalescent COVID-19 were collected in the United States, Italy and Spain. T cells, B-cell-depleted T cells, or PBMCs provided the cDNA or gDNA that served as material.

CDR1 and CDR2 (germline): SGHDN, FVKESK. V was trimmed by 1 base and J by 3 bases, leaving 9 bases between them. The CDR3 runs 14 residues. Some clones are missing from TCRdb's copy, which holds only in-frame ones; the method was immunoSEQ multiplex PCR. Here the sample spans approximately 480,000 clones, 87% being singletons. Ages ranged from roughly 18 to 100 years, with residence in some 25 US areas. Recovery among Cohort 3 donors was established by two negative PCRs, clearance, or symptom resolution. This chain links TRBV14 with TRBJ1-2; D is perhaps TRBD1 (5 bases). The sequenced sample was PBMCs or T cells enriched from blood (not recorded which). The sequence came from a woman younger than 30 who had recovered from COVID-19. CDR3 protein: CASSQVGRDYGYTF. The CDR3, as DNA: TGTGCCAGCAGCCAAGTGGGCAGGGACTATGGCTACACCTTC.